Presented here are 10 T cell receptor beta chains from one specimen sequenced in a study of OX40 agonist ivuxolimab in advanced cancers. Clones were sequenced by immunoSEQ multiplex PCR, and TCRdb holds only the in-frame ones, with some missing. The sample gives 57,000 or so clones, 92% of which show up once; 0.62% is in the top ten. The material sequenced was CD4+ or CD8+ T cells sorted from blood, taken in a trial of the OX40 agonist ivuxolimab. The receptors come from an adult with an advanced solid tumor such as melanoma, head and neck, liver or kidney cancer.

This clone turned up a few times. The chain couples TRBV13 to TRBJ1-1, with unresolved D. Germline V gene lookup returns CDR1 PRHDT and CDR2 FYEKMQ (reference sequence). V shed 5 bases and J shed 1 base, with 14 bases lying between them. This CDR3 spans 15 amino acids. DNA for the CDR3: TGTGCCAGCAGCCCGACGATGACGGGGAACACTGAAGCTTTCTTT. Protein sequence: CASSPTMTGNTEAFF.

The chain uses TRBV27 and TRBJ2-7, with 14 bases aligning to TRBD2. V dropped 6 bases and J dropped 3; count of bases not matched to a gene: 7. This CDR3 contains 16 residues. CDR1 is MNHEY, CDR2 SMNVEV, per germline (reference sequence). CDR3 amino acids: CASREGLAGAGYEQYF. DNA of the CDR3: TGTGCCAGCAGAGAGGGACTAGCGGGAGCAGGCTACGAGCAGTACTTC.

The chain has TRBV11-1 and TRBJ2-5; D gene uncertain. This CDR3 is 15 amino acids long. Germline CDR1 and CDR2: SGHAT and FQDESV (reference sequence). Deletions cut 5 bases from V and 4 bases from J, with 17 bases between. The CDR3 nucleotides are TGTGCCAGCAGCCTTGGGTCCTGGGATGGAGAGACCCAGTACTTC. This gives the protein CASSLGSWDGETQYF.

The genes are TRBV30 and TRBJ1-2; D call uncertain. CDR1 and CDR2 (germline): GTSNPN, SVGIG (reference sequence). Between the trimmed V and J ends, which lost 0 bases and 8 bases, there was a span of 13 bases. The CDR3 length is 13 residues. In DNA, the CDR3 is TGTGCCTGGAGTGTATTGGCAGGAAGAGGCTACACCTTC. Translated, it gives CAWSVLAGRGYTF.

The chain carries TRBV9 and TRBJ2-1; D perhaps matches TRBD2 (5 bases). Trimming removed 3 bases from V and 6 bases from J, with 10 bases in between. The CDR3 covers 13 residues. Germline-derived CDR1 and CDR2 are SGDLS and YYNGEE. The CDR3 sequence is CASSARVTNEQFF. The DNA for the CDR3 is TGTGCCAGCAGCGCGCGGGTGACCAATGAGCAGTTCTTC.

The chain couples TRBV23-1 to TRBJ2-6; 10 bases match TRBD1. TRBV23-1 is designated an ORF whose function remains uncertain. After removal of 1 base from V and 1 base from J, the junction contained 4 bases not matched to a gene. The CDR3 covers 18 residues. CDR3 DNA sequence: TGCGCCAGCAGTCAATTGGACAGGGGGGAATCTGGGGCCAACGTCCTGACTTTC. It specifies CASSQLDRGESGANVLTF.

This sequence joins TRBV19 and TRBJ1-1; weak D call: TRBD1 (5 bases). Per germline, CDR1 LNHDA and CDR2 SQIVND (reference sequence). The CDR3 sequence is 14 residues long. Between the trimmed V and J ends, which lost 6 bases and 4 bases, there was a span of 15 bases. CDR3 amino acids: CASRISGRLTEAFF. Here the CDR3 DNA reads TGTGCCAGTAGGATTTCGGGGCGGCTCACTGAAGCTTTCTTT.

This clone was counted once. The CDR3 bases are TGTGCCAGCAGCTTAAGTTCTGAAGCTTTCTTT. This translates into CASSLSSEAFF. The chain uses TRBV13 and TRBJ1-1; no firm D call. This CDR3 has 11 residues. Trimming shortened V by 2 bases and J by 6 bases, and 4 bases separated the two germline ends. Germline values: CDR1 PRHDT, CDR2 FYEKMQ (reference sequence).

The rearrangement joins TRBV6-1 to TRBJ2-1; TRBD2 aligns across 9 bases. The CDR3 runs 15 residues. Looked up from germline, CDR1 is MNHNS and CDR2 is SASEGT. J lost 0 bases, V lost 11 bases, and 8 bases had no gene match. CDR3 DNA: TGTGCCGCCAGTTTGACTAGCGGCTCCTACAATGAGCAGTTCTTC. Its translation is CAASLTSGSYNEQFF.

The chain combines TRBV19 with TRBJ1-1; 8 bases line up with TRBD1. J lost 2 bases, V lost 4 bases, and 6 bases had no gene match. In germline, CDR1 is LNHDA, CDR2 SQIVND (reference sequence). The CDR3 loop spans 15 amino acids. For the CDR3, the DNA is TGTGCCAGTAGTACCACCGACAGGGGAAACACTGAAGCTTTCTTT. Translated, it gives CASSTTDRGNTEAFF.